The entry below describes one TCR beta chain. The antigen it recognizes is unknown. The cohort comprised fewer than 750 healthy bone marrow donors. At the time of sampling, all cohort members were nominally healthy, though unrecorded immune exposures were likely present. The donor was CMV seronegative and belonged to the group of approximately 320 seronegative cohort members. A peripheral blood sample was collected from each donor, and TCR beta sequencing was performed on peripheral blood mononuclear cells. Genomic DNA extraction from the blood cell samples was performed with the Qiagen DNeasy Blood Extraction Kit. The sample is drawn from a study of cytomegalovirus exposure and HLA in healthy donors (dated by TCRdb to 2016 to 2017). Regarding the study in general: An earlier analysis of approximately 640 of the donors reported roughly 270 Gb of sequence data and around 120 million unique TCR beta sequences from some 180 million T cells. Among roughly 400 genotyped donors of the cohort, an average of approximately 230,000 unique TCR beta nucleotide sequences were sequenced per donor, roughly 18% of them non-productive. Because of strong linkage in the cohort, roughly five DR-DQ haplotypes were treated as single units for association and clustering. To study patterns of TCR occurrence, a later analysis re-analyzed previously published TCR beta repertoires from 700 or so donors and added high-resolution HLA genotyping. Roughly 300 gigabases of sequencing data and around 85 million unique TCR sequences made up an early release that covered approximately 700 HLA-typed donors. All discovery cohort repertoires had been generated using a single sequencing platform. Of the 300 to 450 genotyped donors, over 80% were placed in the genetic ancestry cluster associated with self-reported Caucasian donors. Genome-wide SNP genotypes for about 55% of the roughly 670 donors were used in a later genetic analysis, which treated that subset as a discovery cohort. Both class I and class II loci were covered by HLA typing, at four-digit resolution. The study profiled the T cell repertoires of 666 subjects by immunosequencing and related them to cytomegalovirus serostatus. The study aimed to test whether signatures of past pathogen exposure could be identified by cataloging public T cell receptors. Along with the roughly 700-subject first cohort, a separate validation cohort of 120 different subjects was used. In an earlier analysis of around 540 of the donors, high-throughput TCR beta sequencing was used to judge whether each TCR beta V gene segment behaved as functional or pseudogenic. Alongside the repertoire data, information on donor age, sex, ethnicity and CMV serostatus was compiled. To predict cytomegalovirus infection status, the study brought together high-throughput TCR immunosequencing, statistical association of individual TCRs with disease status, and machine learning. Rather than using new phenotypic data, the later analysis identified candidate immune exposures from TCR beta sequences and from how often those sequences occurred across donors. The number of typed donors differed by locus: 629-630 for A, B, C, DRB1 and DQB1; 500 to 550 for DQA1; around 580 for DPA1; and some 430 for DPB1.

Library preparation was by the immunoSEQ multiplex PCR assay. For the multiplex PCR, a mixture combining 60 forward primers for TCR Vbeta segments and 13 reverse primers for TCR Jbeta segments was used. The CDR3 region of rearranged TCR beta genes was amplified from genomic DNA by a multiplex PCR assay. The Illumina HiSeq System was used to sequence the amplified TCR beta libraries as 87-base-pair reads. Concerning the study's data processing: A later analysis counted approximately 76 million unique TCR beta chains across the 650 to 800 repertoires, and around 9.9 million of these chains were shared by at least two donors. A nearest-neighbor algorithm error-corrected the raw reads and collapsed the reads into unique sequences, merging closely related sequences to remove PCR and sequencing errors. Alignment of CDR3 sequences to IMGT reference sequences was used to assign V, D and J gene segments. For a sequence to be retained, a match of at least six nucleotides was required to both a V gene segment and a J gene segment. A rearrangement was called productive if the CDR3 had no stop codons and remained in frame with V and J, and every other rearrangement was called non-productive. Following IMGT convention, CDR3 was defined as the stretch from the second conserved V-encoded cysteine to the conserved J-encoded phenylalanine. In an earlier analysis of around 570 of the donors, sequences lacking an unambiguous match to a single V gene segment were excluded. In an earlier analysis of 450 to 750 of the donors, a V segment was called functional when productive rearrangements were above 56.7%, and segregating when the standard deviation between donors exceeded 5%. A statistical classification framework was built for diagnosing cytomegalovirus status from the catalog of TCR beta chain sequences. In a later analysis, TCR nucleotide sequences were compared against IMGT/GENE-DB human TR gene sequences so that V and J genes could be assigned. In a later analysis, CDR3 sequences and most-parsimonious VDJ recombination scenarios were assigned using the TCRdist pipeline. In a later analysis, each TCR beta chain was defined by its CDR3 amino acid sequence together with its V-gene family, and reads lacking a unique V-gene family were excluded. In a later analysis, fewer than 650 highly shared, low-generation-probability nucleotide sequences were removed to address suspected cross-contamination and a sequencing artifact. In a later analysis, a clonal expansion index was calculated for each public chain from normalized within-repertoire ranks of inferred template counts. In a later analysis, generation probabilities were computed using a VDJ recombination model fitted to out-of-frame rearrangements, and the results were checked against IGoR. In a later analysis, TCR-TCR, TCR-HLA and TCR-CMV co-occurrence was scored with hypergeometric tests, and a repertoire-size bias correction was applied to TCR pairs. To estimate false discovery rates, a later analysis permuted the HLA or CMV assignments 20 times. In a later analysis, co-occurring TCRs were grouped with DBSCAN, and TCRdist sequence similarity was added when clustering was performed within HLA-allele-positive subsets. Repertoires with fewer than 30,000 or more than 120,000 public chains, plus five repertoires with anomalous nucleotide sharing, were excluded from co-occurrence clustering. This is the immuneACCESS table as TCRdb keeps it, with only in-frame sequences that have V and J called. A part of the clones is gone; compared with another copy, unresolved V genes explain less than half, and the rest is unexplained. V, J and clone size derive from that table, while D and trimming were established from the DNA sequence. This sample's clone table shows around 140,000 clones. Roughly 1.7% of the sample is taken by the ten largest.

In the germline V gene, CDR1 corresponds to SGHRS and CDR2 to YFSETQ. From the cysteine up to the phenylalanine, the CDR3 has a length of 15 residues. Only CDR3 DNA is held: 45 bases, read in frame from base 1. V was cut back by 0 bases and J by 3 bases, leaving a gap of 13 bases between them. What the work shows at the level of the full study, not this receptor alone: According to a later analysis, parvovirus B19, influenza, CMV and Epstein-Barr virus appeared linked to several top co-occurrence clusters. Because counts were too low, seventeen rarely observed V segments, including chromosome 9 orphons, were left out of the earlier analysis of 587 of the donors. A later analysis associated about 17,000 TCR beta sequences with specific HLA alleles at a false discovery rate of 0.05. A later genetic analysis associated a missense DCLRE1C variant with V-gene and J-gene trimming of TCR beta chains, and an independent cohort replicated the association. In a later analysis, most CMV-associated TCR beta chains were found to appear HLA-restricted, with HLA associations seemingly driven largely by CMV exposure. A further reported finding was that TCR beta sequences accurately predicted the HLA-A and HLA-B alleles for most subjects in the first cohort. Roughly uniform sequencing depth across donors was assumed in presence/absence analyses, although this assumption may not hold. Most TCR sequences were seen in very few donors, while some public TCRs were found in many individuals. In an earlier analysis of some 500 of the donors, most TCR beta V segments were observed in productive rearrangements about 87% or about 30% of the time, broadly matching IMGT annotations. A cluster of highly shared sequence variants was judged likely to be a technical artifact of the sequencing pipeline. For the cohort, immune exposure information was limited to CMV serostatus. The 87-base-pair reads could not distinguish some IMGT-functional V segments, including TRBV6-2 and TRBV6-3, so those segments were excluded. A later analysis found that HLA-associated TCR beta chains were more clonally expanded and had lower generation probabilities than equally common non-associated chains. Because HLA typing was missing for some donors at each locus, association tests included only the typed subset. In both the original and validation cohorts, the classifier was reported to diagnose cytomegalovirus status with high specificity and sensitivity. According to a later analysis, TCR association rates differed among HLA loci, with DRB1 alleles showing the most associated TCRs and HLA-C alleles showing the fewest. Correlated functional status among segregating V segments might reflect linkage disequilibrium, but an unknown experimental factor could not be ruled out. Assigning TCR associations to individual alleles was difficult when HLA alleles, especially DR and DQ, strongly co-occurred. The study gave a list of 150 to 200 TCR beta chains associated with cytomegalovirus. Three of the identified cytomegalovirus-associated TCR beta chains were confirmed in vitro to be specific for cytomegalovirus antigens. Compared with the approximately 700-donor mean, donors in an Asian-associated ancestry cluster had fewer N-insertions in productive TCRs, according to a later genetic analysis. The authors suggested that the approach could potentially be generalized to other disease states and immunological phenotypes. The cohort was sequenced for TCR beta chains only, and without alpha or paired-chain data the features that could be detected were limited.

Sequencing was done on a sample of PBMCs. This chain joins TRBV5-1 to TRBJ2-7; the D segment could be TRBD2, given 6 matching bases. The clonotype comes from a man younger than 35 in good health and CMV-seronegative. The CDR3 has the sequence CASSLAPSANYEQYF. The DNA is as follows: TGCGCCAGCAGCTTGGCTCCTAGCGCAAACTACGAGCAGTACTTC.